Presented here are 31 T cell receptor beta chains from one specimen sequenced in a study of CD8+ T cells in alopecia areata. Treatment described: oral pan-JAK inhibitor, 5-10 mg twice daily. The authors extracted RNA and reverse transcribed it into cDNA as the sequencing template. Sequencing used immunoSEQ multiplex PCR; TCRdb keeps in-frame clones, though not all of them. The sample lists fewer than 250,000 clones, under 40% seen once, with 0.48% in the top ten. Sequenced material: CD4+ T cells sorted from blood, taken at approximately week 31, from a patient treated with tofacitinib. Every receptor here comes from a human donor with alopecia areata.

The chain joins TRBV7-3 to TRBJ1-1; 9 bases are shared with TRBD1. Germline V gene lookup returns CDR1 SGHTA and CDR2 FQGTGA. The J segment lost 9 bases and the V segment lost 8 bases, leaving 13 bases of the junction unmatched. The CDR3 is made up of 14 amino acids. Here the CDR3 DNA reads TGTGCCAGCCGAACCCAACCCGGGACAGGGAAAGCTTTCTTT. It yields the protein CASRTQPGTGKAFF.

The chain is built from TRBV5-1 and TRBJ1-1; tentative D call: TRBD1 (5 bases). With 5 bases removed from V and 6 bases from J, the gap between germline ends came to 11 bases. The V gene's germline CDR1 is SGHRS and CDR2 YFSETQ. The CDR3 loop spans 12 amino acids. CDR3 sequence: CASRVTASEAFF. The CDR3 DNA is TGCGCCAGCAGGGTGACAGCATCTGAAGCTTTCTTT.

The V call is TRBV30, the J call TRBJ1-2; D gene unclear. CDR3 size: 14 residues. V dropped 0 bases and J dropped 8 bases, with 16 bases sitting between them. CDR1 is GTSNPN, CDR2 SVGIG, per germline (reference sequence). CDR3 sequence reads: CAWSVIQIPSGYTF. CDR3 in DNA: TGTGCCTGGAGTGTAATACAGATCCCTAGCGGCTACACCTTC.

This clone was seen a handful of times. This chain joins TRBV30 and TRBJ1-3; D not resolved. The germline V gene has CDR1 GTSNPN and CDR2 SVGIG (reference sequence). V was shortened by 3 bases and J by 3 bases, with 15 bases between the two germline ends. The length of the CDR3 is 15 residues. CDR3 nucleotide sequence: TGTGCCTGGAGCCTAGACCACACTTTTGGAAACACCATATATTTT. Translation gives CAWSLDHTFGNTIYF.

V is TRBV5-1 and J is TRBJ1-1; tentatively, D is TRBD1 (5 bases). This CDR3 is 15 amino acids long. V lost 0 bases and J 3 bases, leaving 12 bases between the germline ends. The germline V gene encodes CDR1 SGHRS and CDR2 YFSETQ. The CDR3 DNA follows: TGCGCCAGCAGCTTGGACGGGGGAAAAGACACTGAAGCTTTCTTT. As protein: CASSLDGGKDTEAFF. The whole variable domain, filled in from reference TRBV5-1 and TRBJ1-1, reads KAGVTQTPRYLIKTRGQQVTLSCSPISGHRSVSWYQQTPGQGLQFLFEYFSETQRNKGNFPGRFSGRQFSNSRSEMNVSTLELGDSALYLCASSLDGGKDTEAFFGQGTRLTVV.

The rearrangement joins TRBV13 to TRBJ2-3; a possible D gene is TRBD2 (5 bases). This CDR3 region has 12 residues. Germline CDR1 is PRHDT and CDR2 is FYEKMQ (reference sequence). The V and J ends lost 2 bases and 11 bases respectively, with 11 bases between them. The CDR3 DNA is TGTGCCAGCAGCTTAACCCCGGGATTGCAGTATTTT. It specifies CASSLTPGLQYF.

The J gene is TRBJ2-5, the V gene TRBV2; 7 bases map to TRBD2. The CDR3 covers 14 residues. J gave up 3 bases and V 2 bases, and 3 bases lay outside the gene matches. CDR1 is SNHLY, CDR2 FYNNEI, per germline. The CDR3 coding sequence is TGTGCCAGCAGTGAACTAGCGGAGGAAGAGACCCAGTACTTC. It yields the protein CASSELAEEETQYF.

This clone was recorded a few times. The chain combines TRBV5-1 with TRBJ2-2; D is perhaps TRBD1 or TRBD2 (5 bases each). Germline V gene lookup returns CDR1 SGHRS and CDR2 YFSETQ. V lost 3 bases to trimming and J lost 2 bases, with 11 bases between them. There are 15 residues in the CDR3. CDR3: CASSWGPSNTGELFF. CDR3 nucleotides: TGCGCCAGCAGCTGGGGACCGAGCAACACCGGGGAGCTGTTTTTT.

This clone was seen only a few times. The gene calls are TRBV29-1 and TRBJ1-4; D uncertain. The V end lost 7 bases, the J end lost 5 bases, and 14 bases lay between the germline ends. The CDR3 loop spans 13 amino acids. Looked up from germline, CDR1 is SQVTM and CDR2 is ANQGSEA. The CDR3, as DNA: TGCAGCGCTATAAACGTGATGAATGAAAAACTGTTTTTT. Translation gives CSAINVMNEKLFF.

In its sample, this clone was seen a few times. The V and J genes are TRBV10-3 and TRBJ2-5; D ambiguous. Matching the DNA end better, TRBJ2-7 makes the J call doubtful. Per the germline V gene, CDR1 is ENHRY and CDR2 is SYGVKD. This CDR3 spans 13 amino acids. The CDR3 protein is CAISDGISYEQYF. The CDR3 DNA is TGTGCCATCAGTGATGGAATATCCTACGAGCAGTACTTC.

This clone was counted only a few times. This chain links TRBV14 with TRBJ2-2; D perhaps matches TRBD1 (5 bases). The CDR3 has 15 residues. V was clipped by 2 bases and J by 1 base, with 8 bases between them. Germline V gives CDR1 SGHDN, CDR2 FVKESK. The CDR3 region has the DNA TGTGCCAGCAGCCAATGGCAGGGGAACACCGGGGAGCTGTTTTTT. Translation gives CASSQWQGNTGELFF.

The V and J genes are TRBV5-1 and TRBJ2-4; the D call may be TRBD1 or TRBD2 (5 bases each). V lost 0 bases, J lost 4 bases, and 14 bases lay in between. The CDR3 spans 16 residues. Germline loops: CDR1 SGHRS, CDR2 YFSETQ. CDR3 protein: CASSLDRGTVKNIQYF. Here the CDR3 DNA reads TGCGCCAGCAGCTTGGACAGAGGGACGGTTAAAAACATTCAGTACTTC.

The chain uses TRBV5-6 and TRBJ2-5; no clear D gene. Between the trimmed V and J ends, which lost 4 bases and 4 bases, there was a span of 14 bases. Germline loops: CDR1 SGHDT, CDR2 YYEEEE. The CDR3 runs to 14 residues. CDR3: CASSPTFGVETQYF. The CDR3 DNA follows: TGTGCCAGCAGCCCGACCTTTGGGGTAGAGACCCAGTACTTC.

The chain has TRBV2 and TRBJ1-5; tentatively, D is TRBD1 (5 bases). V was shortened by 8 bases and J by 2 bases, with 13 bases between the two germline ends. This CDR3 is built from 14 residues. In germline, CDR1 is SNHLY, CDR2 FYNNEI. In DNA form, the CDR3 reads TGTGCCAGCCGGAGGGGCGAGGGCAATCAGCCCCAGCATTTT. Translation gives CASRRGEGNQPQHF.

The CDR3 DNA reads as TGTGCCAGCAGTCCCCCGGGACTTGCCCAACGTGAGCAGTTCTTC. Its translation is CASSPPGLAQREQFF. The genes are TRBV25-1 and TRBJ2-1; the D gene is possibly TRBD2 (6 bases). The CDR3 consists of 15 residues. V was clipped by 5 bases and J by 9 bases, with 20 bases between them. Looked up from germline, CDR1 is MGHDK and CDR2 is SYGVNS.

Only a few counts were recorded for this clone. DNA for the CDR3: TGTGCCAGCAGTCCCCACCGGACAGGGGAAGAGACCCAGTACTTC. Residues: CASSPHRTGEETQYF. V usage is TRBV6-6 and J usage is TRBJ2-5, with 9 bases aligning to TRBD1. The CDR3 loop spans 15 amino acids. Per the germline V gene, CDR1 is MNHNY and CDR2 is SVGAGI (reference sequence). Trimming cost V 5 bases and J 3 bases; bases outside gene matches: 7.

This clone was recorded a few times. J is TRBJ2-1 and V is TRBV2, with D tentatively TRBD1 or TRBD2 (6 bases each). CDR3 size: 14 residues. Trimming took off 7 bases at V and 3 bases at J, with 13 bases between the two ends. The germline gives CDR1 SNHLY, CDR2 FYNNEI. The CDR3, as DNA: TGTGCCAGCACCAACCGGGGGCTCTACAATGAGCAGTTCTTC. The encoded protein is CASTNRGLYNEQFF.

This chain joins TRBV2 and TRBJ1-6, with TRBD1 as a possible D gene (5 bases). The CDR3 length is 15 residues. The V end was cut by 5 bases, the J end by 6 bases, with 14 bases between. Germline CDR1 SNHLY, CDR2 FYNNEI. CDR3 DNA: TGTGCCAGCAGTCCCCTAGGGGAAGGTAATTCACCCCTCCACTTT. Translation: CASSPLGEGNSPLHF.

The chain uses TRBV5-6 and TRBJ1-1, with D perhaps TRBD1 (6 bases). The germline V gene encodes CDR1 SGHDT and CDR2 YYEEEE. This CDR3 spans 16 amino acids. Trimming removed 2 bases at V and 5 bases at J, with 19 bases between. The CDR3 DNA sequence: TGTGCCAGCAGCTTTTTTCCCCCGGGGGGCAGTACTGAAGCTTTCTTT. As protein: CASSFFPPGGSTEAFF.

This clone was seen a handful of times. The CDR3 here is CASSQDGSSGRGVEFF. CDR3 DNA: TGTGCCAGCAGCCAAGACGGTTCTAGCGGGAGGGGAGTCGAGTTCTTC. J is TRBJ2-1 and V is TRBV4-2; the match to TRBD2 covers 12 bases. V lost 0 bases and J lost 14; bases outside the gene matches: 11. The CDR3 has 16 amino acids. Per the germline V gene, CDR1 is LGHNA and CDR2 is YNFKEQ.

The chain recombines TRBV6-5 with TRBJ1-2; perhaps TRBD1 as D (6 bases). Trimming took off 0 bases at V and 4 bases at J, with 15 bases between the two ends. Germline lookup yields CDR1 MNHEY and CDR2 SVGAGI. The CDR3 length is 16 residues. This CDR3 reads CASSYSVGGRGYGYTF. As DNA, the CDR3 is TGTGCCAGCAGTTACTCGGTAGGGGGTCGAGGCTATGGCTACACCTTC.

The chain uses TRBV5-1 and TRBJ2-5; 7 bases fit TRBD1. V gave up 4 bases and J gave up 5 bases; unmatched junction bases: 8. This CDR3 region has 14 residues. CDR1 and CDR2 from the germline V gene are SGHRS and YFSETQ. CDR3 in DNA: TGCGCCAGCAGCCTGGGACAGTTGAGTGAGACCCAGTACTTC. It is translated as CASSLGQLSETQYF.

The chain joins TRBV5-1 to TRBJ2-2; 8 nucleotides agree with TRBD2. The CDR3 is 15 amino acids. Germline V CDR1 and CDR2: SGHRS, YFSETQ. The junction had 7 bases not matched to a gene; V was cut back by 4 bases and J by 5 bases. The CDR3 DNA sequence: TGCGCCAGCAGCCCCGGCGGGACTAGGACCGGGGAGCTGTTTTTT. This translates into CASSPGGTRTGELFF.

The chain uses TRBV30 and TRBJ1-2; D ambiguous. The CDR3 length is 11 residues. Germline CDR1 and CDR2: GTSNPN and SVGIG (reference sequence). Trimming stripped 8 bases from V and 3 bases from J, with 10 bases between. In nucleotides, the CDR3 is TGTGCCGCCGGGGTCGACTATGGCTACACCTTC. Translation: CAAGVDYGYTF.

The chain is built from TRBV11-2 and TRBJ2-7; 8 nucleotides line up with TRBD1. CDR1 and CDR2 (germline): SGHAT, FQNNGV. The ends lost 5 bases at V and 2 bases at J; junction bases unmatched: 5. The CDR3 totals 14 residues. CDR3 nucleotide sequence: TGTGCCAGCAGCCCGATACAGGGGGCCTACGAGCAGTACTTC. Its translation is CASSPIQGAYEQYF.

This CDR3 reads CAWSDGLGATDTQYF. CDR3 in DNA: TGTGCCTGGAGTGATGGACTCGGAGCTACAGATACGCAGTATTTT. The genes are TRBV30 and TRBJ2-3, with D maybe TRBD2 (5 bases). V was shortened by 1 base and J by 3 bases, with 14 bases between the two germline ends. The germline gives CDR1 GTSNPN, CDR2 SVGIG (reference sequence). The CDR3 is 15 residues long.

V is TRBV10-3 and J is TRBJ1-3; 7 positions match TRBD1. V shed 7 bases and J 0 bases; nucleotides not matched to a gene: 6. In germline, CDR1 is ENHRY, CDR2 SYGVKD. The CDR3 totals 15 residues. The CDR3, as DNA: TGTGCCATCAAACAGGGGCCGAGCTCTGGAAACACCATATATTTT. Its translation is CAIKQGPSSGNTIYF.

The J gene is TRBJ1-2, the V gene TRBV30; possible D gene TRBD1, 5 bases. V was pared by 4 bases and J by 1 base, with 10 bases between. The V gene's germline CDR1 is GTSNPN and CDR2 SVGIG (reference sequence). CDR3 length: 13 amino acids. CDR3 protein: CAWKGPYNYGYTF. Here the CDR3 DNA reads TGTGCCTGGAAGGGACCGTATAACTATGGCTACACCTTC.

This clone occurred a few times. The J gene is TRBJ1-2, the V gene TRBV6-5; D is possibly TRBD1 (5 bases). CDR1 and CDR2 (germline): MNHEY, SVGAGI. The germline V and J ends were trimmed by 2 bases and 5 bases, with 12 bases remaining between them. This CDR3 comprises 14 residues. The CDR3 coding sequence is TGTGCCAGCAGTTACGGGGGGAGAGTATATGGCTACACCTTC. This encodes CASSYGGRVYGYTF.

This rearrangement joins TRBV15 to TRBJ1-2; D is undetermined. Germline-derived CDR1 and CDR2 are LNHNV and YYDKDF (reference sequence). Trimming left V 4 bases short and J 4 bases short, with 13 bases between. This CDR3 spans 14 amino acids. The CDR3 spells CATSKPIYPYGYTF. CDR3 DNA: TGTGCCACCAGCAAGCCCATTTATCCCTATGGCTACACCTTC.

Only a few counts were recorded for this clone. The chain uses TRBV10-3 and TRBJ2-1; no clear D gene. Germline CDR1 reads ENHRY; CDR2 reads SYGVKD. The V end lost 9 bases, the J end lost 2 bases, and 14 bases lay between the germline ends. This CDR3 contains 14 residues. CDR3 in amino acids: CAIQGIGPYNEQFF. Written as DNA, the CDR3 is TGTGCCATACAAGGGATAGGGCCCTACAATGAGCAGTTCTTC.